The 10 T cell receptor beta chains presented below share a single source sample, sequenced in a study of PD-1 blockade in classical Hodgkin lymphoma. As to time point: cycle 4 day 1 (C4D1), after 5 to 7 weeks of nivolumab. Relapse was seen in all patients after autologous stem cell transplantation, and brentuximab vedotin exposure was variable. Magnetic negative selection purified CD4+ T cells from thawed PBMCs. Only in-frame clones appear in the TCRdb table, and some are missing; sequencing was by immunoSEQ multiplex PCR. The data contain under 15,000 clones, around 83% of them seen just once; the ten biggest clones take up 0.75% to 0.95%. Sequencing used CD4+ T cells from blood, obtained before the fourth cycle of nivolumab. These receptor sequences come from a human donor with classical Hodgkin lymphoma.

The count of this clone is one. The V gene is TRBV25-1, the J gene TRBJ1-1; D may be TRBD1 (5 bases). CDR1 MGHDK and CDR2 SYGVNS come from the germline V gene. Deletions cut 5 bases from V and 3 bases from J, with 13 bases between. This CDR3 region has 14 residues. The CDR3 region has the DNA TGTGCCAGCAGTCCATCCCTGGGGGACACTGAAGCTTTCTTT. Translated, it gives CASSPSLGDTEAFF.

The chain joins TRBV7-9 to TRBJ1-2; unclear D gene. Trimming shortened V by 8 bases and J by 0 bases, and 7 bases separated the two germline ends. From germline, CDR1 is SEHNR and CDR2 FQNEAQ (reference sequence). The CDR3 loop spans 12 amino acids. DNA of the CDR3: TGTGCCAGCGGTGGAGCTAACTATGGCTACACCTTC. It codes for CASGGANYGYTF.

For the CDR3, the DNA is TGTGCCATCAGTGCCCAGTCCGAGCAGTACTTC. Its translation is CAISAQSEQYF. The chain combines TRBV10-3 with TRBJ2-7; D gene unclear. Trimming shortened V by 4 bases and J by 6 bases, and 7 bases separated the two germline ends. CDR1 and CDR2 from the germline V gene are ENHRY and SYGVKD. The CDR3 extends over 11 amino acids.

The V and J genes are TRBV19 and TRBJ1-1, with no clear D. CDR3 length: 13 amino acids. The ends were cut back, 5 bases at V and 3 bases at J, with 10 bases in the middle. Germline V gene data show CDR1 as LNHDA and CDR2 as SQIVND (reference sequence). The CDR3 DNA sequence: TGTGCCAGTAGTGTCCTCACCGACACTGAAGCTTTCTTT. Residues: CASSVLTDTEAFF.

This chain connects TRBV4-2 to TRBJ1-4, with no clear D. This CDR3 is built from 16 residues. Germline loops: CDR1 LGHNA, CDR2 YNFKEQ. V was clipped by 2 bases and J by 4 bases, with 14 bases between them. The CDR3 DNA reads TGTGCCAGCAGCCAAAGTGACCGATTGATTAATGAAAAACTGTTTTTT. Its protein is CASSQSDRLINEKLFF.

The chain carries TRBV19 and TRBJ1-1; D not certain. Looked up from germline, CDR1 is LNHDA and CDR2 is SQIVND (reference sequence). The ends were cut back, 5 bases at V and 11 bases at J, with 18 bases in the middle. The CDR3 runs to 13 residues. The CDR3 protein is CASSGRQVVRAFF. DNA of the CDR3: TGTGCCAGTAGTGGCAGACAAGTCGTGAGGGCTTTCTTT.

The J gene is TRBJ2-7, the V gene TRBV27, with TRBD2 matching 7 bases. CDR1 MNHEY and CDR2 SMNVEV come from the germline V gene (reference sequence). The CDR3 is 15 amino acids. Trimming cost V 2 bases and J 2 bases; bases outside gene matches: 6. CDR3 nucleotide sequence: TGTGCCAGCAGTTTAGGGGGGACTAACACCTACGAGCAGTACTTC. This translates into CASSLGGTNTYEQYF.

The chain combines TRBV18 with TRBJ1-2, with TRBD1 matching over 11 bases. Trimming removed 1 base from V and 2 bases from J; junction bases left unmatched: 6. The CDR3 sequence is 17 residues long. CDR1 KGHSH and CDR2 LQKENI come from the germline V gene. CDR3 DNA sequence: TGTGCCAGCTCACCACTCGGGACAGGGGGGTCAAACTATGGCTACACCTTC. This gives the protein CASSPLGTGGSNYGYTF.

The V gene is TRBV19, the J gene TRBJ1-4; unclear D gene. CDR3 length: 15 amino acids. Germline V gene sequence: CDR1 LNHDA, CDR2 SQIVND (reference sequence). V was shortened by 7 bases and J by 7 bases, with 19 bases between the two germline ends. CDR3 sequence (DNA): TGTGCCAGTACCCTAGGCCACGGGGTATCTGAAAAACTGTTTTTT. Its translation is CASTLGHGVSEKLFF.

This chain joins TRBV4-2 and TRBJ2-4; TRBD2 is a possible D gene (5 bases). This CDR3 has 18 residues. Germline CDR1 LGHNA, CDR2 YNFKEQ. Trimming took 4 bases from V and 8 from J, leaving 27 bases between them. CDR3 protein: CASSRPAWLAGEKDIQYF. In DNA form, the CDR3 reads TGTGCCAGCAGCCGCCCGGCCTGGCTGGCTGGGGAGAAGGACATTCAGTACTTC.